Listed below are T cell receptor beta chains from one sample, sequenced in a study of siplizumab effects on memory and regulatory T cells. Sequenced by immunoSEQ multiplex PCR; TCRdb stores in-frame clones only, minus some. This sample yields approximately 110,000 clones, of which roughly nine tenths are seen a single time; 0.6% to 0.8% belongs to the top ten. Sequenced: Tregs sorted from blood. These receptors all come from a human donor in good health. Both conserved end residues are part of each CDR3. Fields, in order: D gene, clone size, V gene, J gene, CDR3 DNA, CDR3 protein. D genes are given only for firm matches. Some rows have no size entry. The others give once, few or many, or a class for an expanded clone.

D: TRBD2
size: .
V: TRBV7-9
J: TRBJ2-2
DNA: TGTGCCAGCGGACCGGGACTAGGAAACACCGGGGAGCTGTTTTTT
CDR3: CASGPGLGNTGELFF

D: TRBD1
size: .
V: TRBV5-1
J: TRBJ1-3
DNA: TGCGCCAGTGGACAGGACAGAGGAAACACCATATATTTT
CDR3: CASGQDRGNTIYF

D: .
size: once
V: TRBV4-2
J: TRBJ2-5
DNA: TGTGCCAGCAGCCAGATCCTCAGGGGTGAGACCCAGTACTTC
CDR3: CASSQILRGETQYF

D: .
size: once
V: TRBV7-6
J: TRBJ2-4
DNA: TGTGCCCAGGGGGGCTCGATAAGGGCCGGGAGGGCCAAAAACATTCAGTACTTC
CDR3: CAQGGSIRAGRAKNIQYF

D: TRBD2
size: .
V: TRBV5-1
J: TRBJ2-2
DNA: TGCGCCAGCAGCTTGGGGACTAGTCATGGCACCGGGGAGCTGTTTTTT
CDR3: CASSLGTSHGTGELFF

D: TRBD1
size: .
V: TRBV28
J: TRBJ1-5
DNA: TGTGCCAGCAGTTCCTGGACAGGGAGAACGGTAAGGCAGCCCCAGCATTTT
CDR3: CASSSWTGRTVRQPQHF

D: .
size: .
V: TRBV5-1
J: TRBJ1-5
DNA: TGCGCCAGCAGCTTGGCCGGGCAGGACCATCAGCCCCAGCATTTT
CDR3: CASSLAGQDHQPQHF

D: TRBD1
size: .
V: TRBV5-1
J: TRBJ1-3
DNA: TGCGCCAGCAGCTATTGGGGACAGTCTGGAAACACCATATATTTT
CDR3: CASSYWGQSGNTIYF

D: .
size: once
V: TRBV27
J: TRBJ2-5
DNA: TGTGCCAGCCGGGGCCCGACAGAGACCCAGTACTTC
CDR3: CASRGPTETQYF

D: .
size: .
V: TRBV11-2
J: TRBJ2-7
DNA: TGTGCCAGCAGCTTACAGGGCTACGAGCAGTACTTC
CDR3: CASSLQGYEQYF

D: .
size: once
V: TRBV6-1
J: TRBJ1-2
DNA: TGTGCCAGCAACGAGGGGGTGATCTATGGCTACACCTTC
CDR3: CASNEGVIYGYTF

D: .
size: .
V: TRBV11-2
J: TRBJ1-2
DNA: TGTGCCAGCAGCCCCACCAGCCGGGACGGAAATGGCTACACCTTC
CDR3: CASSPTSRDGNGYTF

D: .
size: .
V: TRBV7-9
J: TRBJ1-1
DNA: TGTGCCAGCAGCTTGTGGGCCAGGGAGGCTGAAGCTTTCTTT
CDR3: CASSLWAREAEAFF

D: .
size: .
V: TRBV2
J: TRBJ2-7
DNA: TGTGCCAGCACGCGGGTTGCGGCGTACTACGAGCAGTACTTC
CDR3: CASTRVAAYYEQYF

D: .
size: .
V: TRBV7-2
J: TRBJ2-1
DNA: TGTGCCAGCAGCTTGGGGGTGGTCTACAATGAGCAGTTCTTC
CDR3: CASSLGVVYNEQFF

D: .
size: .
V: TRBV15
J: TRBJ1-1
DNA: TGTGCCACCAGCCCTTCCGGGCAGGATACTGAAGCTTTCTTT
CDR3: CATSPSGQDTEAFF

D: TRBD1
size: .
V: TRBV11-2
J: TRBJ1-3
DNA: TGTGCCAGCAGCCCGTGGACAGGCCGAAGCTCTGGAAACACCATATATTTT
CDR3: CASSPWTGRSSGNTIYF

D: .
size: .
V: TRBV18
J: TRBJ2-7
DNA: TGTGCCAGCTCACCACAGCTCGGCGGAAAAGTCTCCTACGAGCAGTACTTC
CDR3: CASSPQLGGKVSYEQYF

D: .
size: .
V: TRBV25-1
J: TRBJ1-1
DNA: TGTGCCAGCAGTCAGAGGGGAATGAACACTGAAGCTTTCTTT
CDR3: CASSQRGMNTEAFF

D: .
size: .
V: TRBV6-1
J: TRBJ2-7
DNA: TGTGCCAGCAGCCGGGACGGCAGAGCCTACGAGCAGTACTTC
CDR3: CASSRDGRAYEQYF

D: .
size: .
V: TRBV7-9
J: TRBJ1-6
DNA: TGTGCCAGCAGCTTAGACGGGAATAATTCACCCCTCCACTTT
CDR3: CASSLDGNNSPLHF

D: TRBD1
size: .
V: TRBV2
J: TRBJ1-6
DNA: TGTGCCAGCAGTGATGTAGCGGACAGGGTGATATCCTATAATTCACCCCTCCACTTT
CDR3: CASSDVADRVISYNSPLHF

D: .
size: .
V: TRBV5-1
J: TRBJ2-5
DNA: TGCGCCAGCAGCCCCGCGCGCCAAGAGACCCAGTACTTC
CDR3: CASSPARQETQYF

D: TRBD2
size: .
V: TRBV5-8
J: TRBJ2-7
DNA: TGTGCCAGCAGCAGACTAGCGGGGGGGTCCTACGAGCAGTACTTC
CDR3: CASSRLAGGSYEQYF

D: TRBD2
size: .
V: TRBV27
J: TRBJ2-7
DNA: TGTGCCAGCAGTTCTAGCGGGAGCTCCTACGAGCAGTACTTC
CDR3: CASSSSGSSYEQYF

D: .
size: .
V: TRBV7-2
J: TRBJ2-2
DNA: TGTGCCAGCAGCTTATATACCCGGAGGGGCGGGGAGCTGTTTTTT
CDR3: CASSLYTRRGGELFF

D: .
size: once
V: TRBV6-5
J: TRBJ2-7
DNA: TGTGCCAGCAGTTACTCGGGAGACAGGAGCTACGAGCAGTACTTC
CDR3: CASSYSGDRSYEQYF

D: .
size: .
V: TRBV5-1
J: TRBJ2-7
DNA: TGCGCCAGCAGCCGGGACGGCACCTACGAGCAGTACTTC
CDR3: CASSRDGTYEQYF

D: .
size: .
V: TRBV29-1
J: TRBJ1-1
DNA: TGCAGCGTTACACTGCCGGGACACCCTGCGGCCACTGAAGCTTTCTTT
CDR3: CSVTLPGHPAATEAFF

D: .
size: medium-sized
V: TRBV4-1
J: TRBJ1-5
DNA: TGCGCCAGCAGCCAGTACACAAACAGCAATCAGCCCCAGCATTTT
CDR3: CASSQYTNSNQPQHF

D: .
size: .
V: TRBV9
J: TRBJ2-7
DNA: TGTGCCAGCAGCCTGGGCGGAAGCTCTTTTTCGACAGCCCCCTACGAGCAGTACTTC
CDR3: CASSLGGSSFSTAPYEQYF

D: .
size: .
V: TRBV5-1
J: TRBJ1-1
DNA: TGCGCCAGCAGTCACGGACAGAAGACTGAAGCTTTCTTT
CDR3: CASSHGQKTEAFF

D: .
size: .
V: TRBV4-2
J: TRBJ2-1
DNA: TGTGCCAGCAGCCAAGACCCCAATAGCGGACGGCAGTTCTTC
CDR3: CASSQDPNSGRQFF

D: .
size: .
V: TRBV7-9
J: TRBJ1-3
DNA: TGTGCCAGCAGCCCGACATCCACCCAGGACACCATATATTTT
CDR3: CASSPTSTQDTIYF

D: .
size: .
V: TRBV4-1
J: TRBJ2-5
DNA: TGCGCCAGCAGCCAAGATCGGGTAGAGAGGAAGACCCAGTACTTC
CDR3: CASSQDRVERKTQYF

D: .
size: .
V: TRBV19
J: TRBJ1-1
DNA: TGTGCCAGTAGTACGTTGGTCGGAAACACTGAAGCTTTCTTT
CDR3: CASSTLVGNTEAFF

D: .
size: .
V: TRBV4-2
J: TRBJ1-1
DNA: TGTGCCAGCAGCCAAGAAGGCGGGGTGGCGACTGAAGCTTTCTTT
CDR3: CASSQEGGVATEAFF

D: TRBD1
size: .
V: TRBV5-1
J: TRBJ1-5
DNA: TGCGCCAGCAGCTTGGGACAGGGGGCAGGACAGCCCCAGCATTTT
CDR3: CASSLGQGAGQPQHF

D: .
size: .
V: TRBV10-3
J: TRBJ2-5
DNA: TGTGCCATCAGTGAGTTATTGGAGACCCAGTACTTC
CDR3: CAISELLETQYF

D: TRBD2
size: .
V: TRBV2
J: TRBJ2-1
DNA: TGTGCCAGCAGTGAGGGACTAGCTGGGCGTGAGCAGTTCTTC
CDR3: CASSEGLAGREQFF

D: TRBD2
size: .
V: TRBV27
J: TRBJ2-3
DNA: TGTGCCAGCAGTTTACGACATAGCGGGGCTGTGCAGTATTTT
CDR3: CASSLRHSGAVQYF

D: TRBD1
size: once
V: TRBV5-1
J: TRBJ2-7
DNA: TGCGCCAGCAGCTTTTCAGGGGGCGGAGAGCAGTACTTC
CDR3: CASSFSGGGEQYF

D: .
size: .
V: TRBV2
J: TRBJ1-1
DNA: TGTGCCAGCAGTGGGCGGATGAACACTGAAGCTTTCTTT
CDR3: CASSGRMNTEAFF

D: TRBD1
size: .
V: TRBV7-3
J: TRBJ2-3
DNA: TGTGCCAGCAGCTCTGACAGGGCCGCAGATACGCAGTATTTT
CDR3: CASSSDRAADTQYF

D: TRBD1
size: .
V: TRBV5-1
J: TRBJ1-2
DNA: TGCGCCAGCAGCCGGACAGGAAATGGCTACACCTTC
CDR3: CASSRTGNGYTF

D: TRBD1
size: .
V: TRBV2
J: TRBJ1-2
DNA: TGTGCCAGCAGTAGGTCCGGGACAGGGGTTCAAGGCTACACCTTC
CDR3: CASSRSGTGVQGYTF

D: TRBD1
size: .
V: TRBV7-9
J: TRBJ1-1
DNA: TGTGCCAGCAGCCGGGGACAGGGGGCCGATTTGTGGACTGAAGCTTTCTTT
CDR3: CASSRGQGADLWTEAFF

D: .
size: .
V: TRBV5-5
J: TRBJ1-1
DNA: TGTGCCAGCAGCCTCAGGACGGCGGGAGCTTTCTTT
CDR3: CASSLRTAGAFF

D: .
size: .
V: TRBV19
J: TRBJ1-1
DNA: TGTGCCAGTAGTATGGCAGGGCCAATGAACACTGAAGCTTTCTTT
CDR3: CASSMAGPMNTEAFF

D: .
size: .
V: TRBV6-6
J: TRBJ2-7
DNA: TGTGCCAGCAGCCCCGTGGGCAGACTTTACTTC
CDR3: CASSPVGRLYF